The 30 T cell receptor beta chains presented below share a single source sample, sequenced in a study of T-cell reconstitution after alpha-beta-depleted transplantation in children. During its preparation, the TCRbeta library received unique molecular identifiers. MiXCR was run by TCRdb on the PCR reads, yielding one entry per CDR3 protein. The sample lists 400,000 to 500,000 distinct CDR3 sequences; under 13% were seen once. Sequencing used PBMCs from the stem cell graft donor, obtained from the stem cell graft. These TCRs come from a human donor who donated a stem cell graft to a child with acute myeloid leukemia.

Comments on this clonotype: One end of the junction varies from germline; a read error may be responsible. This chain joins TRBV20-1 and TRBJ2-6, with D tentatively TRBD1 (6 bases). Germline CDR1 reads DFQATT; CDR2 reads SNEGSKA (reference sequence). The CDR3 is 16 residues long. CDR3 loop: CCARDYRASGANVLTF. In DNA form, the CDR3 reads TGCTGTGCTAGAGACTACAGGGCCTCGGGGGCCAACGTCCTGACTTTC.

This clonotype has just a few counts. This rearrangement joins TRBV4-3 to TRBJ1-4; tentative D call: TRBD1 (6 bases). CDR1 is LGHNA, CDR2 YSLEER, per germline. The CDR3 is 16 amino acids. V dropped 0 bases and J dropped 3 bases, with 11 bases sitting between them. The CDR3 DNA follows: TGCGCCAGCAGCCAAGAGGCCGGGACACCTAATGAAAAACTGTTTTTT. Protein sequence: CASSQEAGTPNEKLFF.

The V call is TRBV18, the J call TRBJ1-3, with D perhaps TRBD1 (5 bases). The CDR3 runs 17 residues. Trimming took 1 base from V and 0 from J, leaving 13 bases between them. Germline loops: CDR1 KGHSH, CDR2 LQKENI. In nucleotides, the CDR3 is TGTGCCAGCTCACCACTCCGTGACGGGGGCTCTGGAAACACCATATATTTT. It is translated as CASSPLRDGGSGNTIYF.

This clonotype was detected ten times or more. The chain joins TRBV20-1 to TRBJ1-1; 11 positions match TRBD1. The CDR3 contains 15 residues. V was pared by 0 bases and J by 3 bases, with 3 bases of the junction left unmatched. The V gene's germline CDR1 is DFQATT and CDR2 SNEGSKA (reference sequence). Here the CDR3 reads CSARDPGQGDTEAFF. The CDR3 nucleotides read TGCAGTGCTAGAGATCCGGGACAGGGGGACACTGAAGCTTTCTTT.

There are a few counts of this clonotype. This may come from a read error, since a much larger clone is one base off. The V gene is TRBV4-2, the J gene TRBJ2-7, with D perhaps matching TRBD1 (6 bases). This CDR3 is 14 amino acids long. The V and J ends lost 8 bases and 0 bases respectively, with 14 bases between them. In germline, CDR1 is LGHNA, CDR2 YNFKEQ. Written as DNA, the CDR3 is TGTGCCAGCGGCCCCGGACAGTTCTCCTACGAGCAGTACTTC. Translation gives CASGPGQFSYEQYF.

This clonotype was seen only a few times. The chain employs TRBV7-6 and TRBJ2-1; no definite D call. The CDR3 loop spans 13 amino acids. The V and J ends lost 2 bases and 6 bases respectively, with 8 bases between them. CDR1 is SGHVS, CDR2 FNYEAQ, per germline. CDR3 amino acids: CASSLKYSNEQFF. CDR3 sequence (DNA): TGTGCCAGCAGCTTAAAGTACAGCAATGAGCAGTTCTTC.

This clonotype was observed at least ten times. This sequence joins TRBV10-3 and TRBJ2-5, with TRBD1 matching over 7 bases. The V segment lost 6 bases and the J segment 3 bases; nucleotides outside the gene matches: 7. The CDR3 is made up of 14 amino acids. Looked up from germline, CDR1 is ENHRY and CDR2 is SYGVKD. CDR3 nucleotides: TGTGCCATCAGCGACAGGGAACGGGAAGAGACCCAGTACTTC. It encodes CAISDREREETQYF.

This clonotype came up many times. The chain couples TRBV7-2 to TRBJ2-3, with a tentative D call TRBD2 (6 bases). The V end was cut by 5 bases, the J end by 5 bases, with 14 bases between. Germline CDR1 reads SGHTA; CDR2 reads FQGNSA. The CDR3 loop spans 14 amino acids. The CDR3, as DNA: TGTGCCAGCAGCCCTTCCGTGCGGGGAGATACGCAGTATTTT. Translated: CASSPSVRGDTQYF.

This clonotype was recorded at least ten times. Here the CDR3 reads CSARVLAGGRDTQYF. The CDR3, as DNA: TGCAGTGCTAGGGTTCTAGCGGGGGGGCGTGATACGCAGTATTTT. This sequence joins TRBV20-1 and TRBJ2-3; TRBD2 aligns across 12 bases. Germline CDR1 DFQATT, CDR2 SNEGSKA (reference sequence). This CDR3 contains 15 residues. V was pared by 3 bases and J by 6 bases, with 7 bases of the junction left unmatched.

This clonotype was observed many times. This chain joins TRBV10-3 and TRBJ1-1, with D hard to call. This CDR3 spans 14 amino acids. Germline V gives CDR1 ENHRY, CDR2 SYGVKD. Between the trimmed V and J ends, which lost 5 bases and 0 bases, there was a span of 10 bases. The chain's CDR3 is CAISSHILNTEAFF. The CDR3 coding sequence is TGTGCCATCAGTTCCCACATTCTGAACACTGAAGCTTTCTTT.

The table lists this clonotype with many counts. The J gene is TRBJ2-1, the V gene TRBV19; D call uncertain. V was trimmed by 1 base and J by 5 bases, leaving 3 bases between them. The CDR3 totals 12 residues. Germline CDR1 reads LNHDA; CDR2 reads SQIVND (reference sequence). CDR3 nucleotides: TGTGCCAGTAGTATAGGGGACAATGAGCAGTTCTTC. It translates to CASSIGDNEQFF.

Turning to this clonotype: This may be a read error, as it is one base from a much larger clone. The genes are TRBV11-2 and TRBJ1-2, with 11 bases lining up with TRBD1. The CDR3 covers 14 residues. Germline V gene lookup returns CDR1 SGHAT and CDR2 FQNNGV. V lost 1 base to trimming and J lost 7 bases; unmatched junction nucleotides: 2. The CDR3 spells CASSLGGTGGGYTF. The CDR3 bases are TGTGCCAGCAGCTTAGGCGGGACAGGGGGTGGCTACACCTTC.

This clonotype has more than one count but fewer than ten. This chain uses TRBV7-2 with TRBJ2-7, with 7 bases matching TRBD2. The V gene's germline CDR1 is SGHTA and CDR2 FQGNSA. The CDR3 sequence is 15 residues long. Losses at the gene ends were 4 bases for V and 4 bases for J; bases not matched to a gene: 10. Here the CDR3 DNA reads TGTGCCAGCAGCTCCCAGGGTGGGGGGGGTTACGAGCAGTACTTC. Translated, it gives CASSSQGGGGYEQYF.

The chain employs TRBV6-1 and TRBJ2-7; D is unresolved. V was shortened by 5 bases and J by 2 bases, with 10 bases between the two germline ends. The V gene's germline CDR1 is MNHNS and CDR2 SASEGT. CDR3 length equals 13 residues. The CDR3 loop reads CASSKDKAYEQYF. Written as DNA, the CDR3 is TGTGCCAGCAGTAAAGACAAAGCCTACGAGCAGTACTTC.

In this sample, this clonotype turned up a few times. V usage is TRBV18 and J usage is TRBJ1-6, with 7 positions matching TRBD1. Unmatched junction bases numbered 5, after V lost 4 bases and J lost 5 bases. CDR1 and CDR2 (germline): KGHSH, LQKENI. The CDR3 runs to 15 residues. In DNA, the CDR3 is TGTGCCAGCTCACGAGCCGGGACAGATAATTCACCCCTCCACTTT. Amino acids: CASSRAGTDNSPLHF.

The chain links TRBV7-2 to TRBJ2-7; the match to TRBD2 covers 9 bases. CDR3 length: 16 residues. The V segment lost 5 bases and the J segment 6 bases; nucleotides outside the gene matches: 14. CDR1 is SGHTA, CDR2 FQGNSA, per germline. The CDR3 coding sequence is TGTGCCAGCAGCCGACATAGCGGGAGAATATCCGCCGAGCAGTACTTC. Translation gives CASSRHSGRISAEQYF.

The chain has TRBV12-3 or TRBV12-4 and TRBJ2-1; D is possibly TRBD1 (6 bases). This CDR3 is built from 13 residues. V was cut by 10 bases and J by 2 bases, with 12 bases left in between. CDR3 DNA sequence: TGTGCCACCGAGAAGGGGGCCTACAATGAGCAGTTCTTC. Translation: CATEKGAYNEQFF.

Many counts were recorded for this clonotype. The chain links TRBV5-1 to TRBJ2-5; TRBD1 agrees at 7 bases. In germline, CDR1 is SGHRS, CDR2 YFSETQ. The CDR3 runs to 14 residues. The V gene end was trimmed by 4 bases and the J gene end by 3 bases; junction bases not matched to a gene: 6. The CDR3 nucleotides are TGCGCCAGCAGCCCAGGGGACAGAAAAGAGACCCAGTACTTC. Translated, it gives CASSPGDRKETQYF.

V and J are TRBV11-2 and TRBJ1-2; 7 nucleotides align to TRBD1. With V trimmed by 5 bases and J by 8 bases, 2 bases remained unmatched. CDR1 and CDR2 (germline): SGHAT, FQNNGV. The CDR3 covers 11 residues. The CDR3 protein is CASSDRDGYTF. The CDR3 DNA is TGTGCCAGCAGCGACAGGGACGGCTACACCTTC. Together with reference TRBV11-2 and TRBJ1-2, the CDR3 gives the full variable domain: EAGVAQSPRYKIIEKRQSVAFWCNPISGHATLYWYQQILGQGPKLLIQFQNNGVVDDSQLPKDRFSAERLKGVDSTLKIQPAKLEDSAVYLCASSDRDGYTFGSGTRLTVV.

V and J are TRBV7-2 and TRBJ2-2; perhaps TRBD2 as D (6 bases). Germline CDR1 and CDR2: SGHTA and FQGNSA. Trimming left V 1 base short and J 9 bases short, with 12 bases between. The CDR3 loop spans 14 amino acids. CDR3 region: CASSLDSLARELFF. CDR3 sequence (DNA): TGTGCCAGCAGCTTAGATTCACTAGCCCGGGAGCTGTTTTTT.

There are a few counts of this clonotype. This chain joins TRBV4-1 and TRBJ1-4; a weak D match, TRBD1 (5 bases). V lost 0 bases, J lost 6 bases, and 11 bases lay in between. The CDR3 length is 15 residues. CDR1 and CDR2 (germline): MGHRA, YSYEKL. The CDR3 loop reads CASSQDPGTDEKLFF. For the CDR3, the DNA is TGCGCCAGCAGCCAAGATCCGGGGACGGATGAAAAACTGTTTTTT.

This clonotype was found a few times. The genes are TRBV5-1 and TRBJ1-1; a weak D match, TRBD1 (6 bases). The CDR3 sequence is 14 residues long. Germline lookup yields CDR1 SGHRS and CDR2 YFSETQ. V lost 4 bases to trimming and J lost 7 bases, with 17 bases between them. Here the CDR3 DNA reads TGCGCCAGCAGCCTATCGAGGGGGGGCGGTGAAGCTTTCTTT. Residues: CASSLSRGGGEAFF.

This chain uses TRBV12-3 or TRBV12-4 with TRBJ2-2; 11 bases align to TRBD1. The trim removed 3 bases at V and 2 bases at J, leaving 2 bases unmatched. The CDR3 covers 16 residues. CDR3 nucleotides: TGTGCCAGCAGTTTGGGACAGGGGGTCAACACCGGGGAGCTGTTTTTT. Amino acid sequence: CASSLGQGVNTGELFF.

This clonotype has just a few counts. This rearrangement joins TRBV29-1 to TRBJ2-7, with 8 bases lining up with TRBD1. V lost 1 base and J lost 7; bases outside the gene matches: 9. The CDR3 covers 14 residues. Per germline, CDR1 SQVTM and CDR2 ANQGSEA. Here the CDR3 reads CSVEGLGQGEEQYF. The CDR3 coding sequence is TGCAGCGTTGAAGGCCTCGGACAGGGAGAAGAGCAGTACTTC.

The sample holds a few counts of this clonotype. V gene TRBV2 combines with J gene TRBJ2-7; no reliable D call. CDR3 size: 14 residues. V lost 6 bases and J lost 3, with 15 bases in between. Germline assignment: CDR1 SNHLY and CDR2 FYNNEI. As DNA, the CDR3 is TGTGCCAGCAGGAGAAGGACCCCTAACTACGAGCAGTACGTC. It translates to CASRRRTPNYEQYV.

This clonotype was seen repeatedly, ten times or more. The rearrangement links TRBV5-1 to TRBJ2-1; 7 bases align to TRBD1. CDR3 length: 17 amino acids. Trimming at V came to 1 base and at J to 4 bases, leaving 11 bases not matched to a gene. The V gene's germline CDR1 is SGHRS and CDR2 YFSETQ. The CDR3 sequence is CASSLMKGARSYNEQFF. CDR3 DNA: TGCGCCAGCAGCTTGATGAAGGGGGCGCGATCGTACAATGAGCAGTTCTTC.

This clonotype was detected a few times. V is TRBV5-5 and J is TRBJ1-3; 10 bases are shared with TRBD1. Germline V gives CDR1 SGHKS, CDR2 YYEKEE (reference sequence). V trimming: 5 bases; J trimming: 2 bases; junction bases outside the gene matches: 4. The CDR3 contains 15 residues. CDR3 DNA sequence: TGTGCCAGCAGATCCGGGACAGGGGCTGGAAACACCATATATTTT. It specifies CASRSGTGAGNTIYF. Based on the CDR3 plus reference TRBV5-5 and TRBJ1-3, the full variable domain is DAGVTQSPTHLIKTRGQQVTLRCSPISGHKSVSWYQQVLGQGPQFIFQYYEKEERGRGNFPDRFSARQFPNYSSELNVNALLLGDSALYLCASRSGTGAGNTIYFGEGSWLTVV.

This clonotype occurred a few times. CDR3 residues: CATSRGSGERGTQYF. CDR3 nucleotides: TGTGCCACCAGCAGAGGTTCGGGGGAGAGAGGGACCCAGTACTTC. The chain carries TRBV15 and TRBJ2-5; possible D gene TRBD2, 6 bases. CDR3 length: 15 residues. Trimming stripped 1 base from V and 7 bases from J, with 16 bases between. Germline CDR1 LNHNV, CDR2 YYDKDF (reference sequence).

This chain's CDR3 is CASSVGVNPTDTQYF. The CDR3 DNA reads TGTGCCAGCAGCGTAGGAGTTAACCCCACAGATACGCAGTATTTT. V gene TRBV9 combines with J gene TRBJ2-3; no clear D. Germline CDR1 is SGDLS and CDR2 is YYNGEE. Trimming removed 0 bases from V and 2 bases from J, with 10 bases in between. The CDR3 is 15 residues long.

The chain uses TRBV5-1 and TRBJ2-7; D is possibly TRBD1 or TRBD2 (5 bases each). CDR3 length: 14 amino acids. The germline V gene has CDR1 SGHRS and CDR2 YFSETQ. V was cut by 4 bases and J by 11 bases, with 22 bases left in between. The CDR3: CASSPDGTRPTEYV. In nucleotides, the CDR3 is TGCGCCAGCAGCCCGGACGGGACCCGGCCTACGGAGTACGTC.